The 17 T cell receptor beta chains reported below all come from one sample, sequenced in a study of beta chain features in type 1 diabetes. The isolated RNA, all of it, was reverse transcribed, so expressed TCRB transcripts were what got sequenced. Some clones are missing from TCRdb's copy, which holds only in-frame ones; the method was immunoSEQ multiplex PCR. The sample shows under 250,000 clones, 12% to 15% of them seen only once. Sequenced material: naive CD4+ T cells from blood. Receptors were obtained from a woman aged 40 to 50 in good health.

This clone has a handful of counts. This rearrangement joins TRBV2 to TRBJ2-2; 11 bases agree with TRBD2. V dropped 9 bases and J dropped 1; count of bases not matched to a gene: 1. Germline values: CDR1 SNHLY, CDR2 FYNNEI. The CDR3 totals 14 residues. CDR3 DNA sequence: TGTGCCAGGGGACTAGCGGTGAACACCGGGGAGCTGTTTTTT. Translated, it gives CARGLAVNTGELFF.

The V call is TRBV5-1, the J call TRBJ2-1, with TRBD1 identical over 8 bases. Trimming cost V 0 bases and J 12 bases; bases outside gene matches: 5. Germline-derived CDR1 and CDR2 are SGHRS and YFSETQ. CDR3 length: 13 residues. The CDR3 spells CASSLDRTGWQFF. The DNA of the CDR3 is TGCGCCAGCAGCTTGGACAGGACAGGGTGGCAGTTCTTC.

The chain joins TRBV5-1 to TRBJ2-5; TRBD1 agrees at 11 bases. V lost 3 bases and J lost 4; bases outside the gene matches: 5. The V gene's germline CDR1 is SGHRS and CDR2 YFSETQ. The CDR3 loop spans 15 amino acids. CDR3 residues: CASSYRTGGVETQYF. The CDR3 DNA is TGCGCCAGCAGCTACCGGACAGGGGGCGTAGAGACCCAGTACTTC.

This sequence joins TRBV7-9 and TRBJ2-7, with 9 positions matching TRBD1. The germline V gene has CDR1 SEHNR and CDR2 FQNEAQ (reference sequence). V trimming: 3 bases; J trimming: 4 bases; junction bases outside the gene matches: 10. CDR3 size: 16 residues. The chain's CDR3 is CASSFSRDRGIYEQYF. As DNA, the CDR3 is TGTGCCAGCAGCTTCTCCAGAGACAGGGGGATATACGAGCAGTACTTC.

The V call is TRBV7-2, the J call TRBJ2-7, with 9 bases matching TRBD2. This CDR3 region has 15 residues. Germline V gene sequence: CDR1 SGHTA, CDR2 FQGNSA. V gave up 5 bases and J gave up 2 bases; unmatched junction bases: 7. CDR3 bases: TGTGCCAGCAGCCGATCGCGCGGGGGGGCCTACGAGCAGTACTTC. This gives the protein CASSRSRGGAYEQYF.

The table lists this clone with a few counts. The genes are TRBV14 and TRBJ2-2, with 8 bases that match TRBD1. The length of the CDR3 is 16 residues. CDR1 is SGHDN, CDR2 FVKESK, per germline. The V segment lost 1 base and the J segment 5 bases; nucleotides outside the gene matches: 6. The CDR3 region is CASSQVQGARTGELFF. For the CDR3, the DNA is TGTGCCAGCAGCCAAGTCCAGGGGGCCCGAACCGGGGAGCTGTTTTTT.

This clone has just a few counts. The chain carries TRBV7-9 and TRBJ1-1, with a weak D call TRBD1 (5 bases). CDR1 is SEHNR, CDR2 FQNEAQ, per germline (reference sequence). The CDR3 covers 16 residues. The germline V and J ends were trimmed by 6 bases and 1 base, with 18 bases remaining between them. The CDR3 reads CASRGSVGHENTEAFF. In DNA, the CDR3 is TGTGCCAGCAGAGGCTCCGTCGGACATGAGAACACTGAAGCTTTCTTT.

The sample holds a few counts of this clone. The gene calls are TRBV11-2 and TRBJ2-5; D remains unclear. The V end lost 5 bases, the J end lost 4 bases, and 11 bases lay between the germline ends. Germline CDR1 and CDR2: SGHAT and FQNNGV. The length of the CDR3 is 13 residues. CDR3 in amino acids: CASSLRRVETQYF. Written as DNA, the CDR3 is TGTGCCAGCAGCCTCAGACGGGTAGAGACCCAGTACTTC.

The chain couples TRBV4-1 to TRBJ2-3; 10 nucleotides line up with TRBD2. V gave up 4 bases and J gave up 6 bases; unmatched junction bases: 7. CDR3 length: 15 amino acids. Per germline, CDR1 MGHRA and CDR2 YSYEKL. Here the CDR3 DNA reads TGCGCCAGCAGCCCGGGACTAGCGACTTTTGATACGCAGTATTTT. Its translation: CASSPGLATFDTQYF.

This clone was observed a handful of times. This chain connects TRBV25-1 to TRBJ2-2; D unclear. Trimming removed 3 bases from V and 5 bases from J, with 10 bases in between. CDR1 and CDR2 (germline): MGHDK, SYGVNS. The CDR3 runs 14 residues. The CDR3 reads CASSELGITGELFF. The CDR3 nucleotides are TGTGCCAGCAGTGAGCTAGGAATTACCGGGGAGCTGTTTTTT.

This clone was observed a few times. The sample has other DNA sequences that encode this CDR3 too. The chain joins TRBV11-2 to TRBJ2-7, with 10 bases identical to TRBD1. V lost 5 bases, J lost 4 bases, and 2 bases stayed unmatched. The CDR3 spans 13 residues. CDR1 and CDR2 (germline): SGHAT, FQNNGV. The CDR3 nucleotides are TGTGCCAGCAGCCTGGACAGGGGGTACGAGCAGTACTTC. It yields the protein CASSLDRGYEQYF.

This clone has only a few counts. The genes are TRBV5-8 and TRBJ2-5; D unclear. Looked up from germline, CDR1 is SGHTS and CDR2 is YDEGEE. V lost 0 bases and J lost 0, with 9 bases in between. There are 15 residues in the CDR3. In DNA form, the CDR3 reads TGTGCCAGCAGCTTGGGACTCAAAGACCAAGAGACCCAGTACTTC. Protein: CASSLGLKDQETQYF.

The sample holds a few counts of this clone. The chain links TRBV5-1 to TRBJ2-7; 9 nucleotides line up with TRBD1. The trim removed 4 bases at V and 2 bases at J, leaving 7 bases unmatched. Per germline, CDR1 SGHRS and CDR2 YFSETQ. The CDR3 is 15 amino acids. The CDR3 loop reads CASSTPDRGPYEQYF. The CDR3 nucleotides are TGCGCCAGCAGCACCCCGGACAGGGGACCCTACGAGCAGTACTTC. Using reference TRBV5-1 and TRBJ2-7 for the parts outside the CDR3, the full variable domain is KAGVTQTPRYLIKTRGQQVTLSCSPISGHRSVSWYQQTPGQGLQFLFEYFSETQRNKGNFPGRFSGRQFSNSRSEMNVSTLELGDSALYLCASSTPDRGPYEQYFGPGTRLTVT.

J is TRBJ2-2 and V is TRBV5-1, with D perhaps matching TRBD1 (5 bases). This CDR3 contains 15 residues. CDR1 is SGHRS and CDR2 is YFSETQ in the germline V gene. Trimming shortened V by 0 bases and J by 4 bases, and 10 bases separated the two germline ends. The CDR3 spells CASSLAQGGTGELFF. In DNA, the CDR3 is TGCGCCAGCAGCTTGGCCCAGGGCGGCACCGGGGAGCTGTTTTTT.

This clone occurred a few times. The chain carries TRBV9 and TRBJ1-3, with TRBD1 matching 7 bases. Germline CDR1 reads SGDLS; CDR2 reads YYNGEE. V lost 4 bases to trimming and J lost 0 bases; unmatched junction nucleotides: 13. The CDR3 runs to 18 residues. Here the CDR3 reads CASSPLAGGILSGNTIYF. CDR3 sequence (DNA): TGTGCCAGCAGCCCCCTTGCAGGGGGTATTCTCTCTGGAAACACCATATATTTT.

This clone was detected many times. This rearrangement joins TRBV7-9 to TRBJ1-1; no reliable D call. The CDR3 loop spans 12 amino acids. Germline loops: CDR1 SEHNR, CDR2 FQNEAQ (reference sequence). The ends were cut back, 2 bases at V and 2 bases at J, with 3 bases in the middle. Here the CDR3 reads CASSLSNTEAFF. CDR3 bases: TGTGCCAGCAGCTTATCAAACACTGAAGCTTTCTTT.

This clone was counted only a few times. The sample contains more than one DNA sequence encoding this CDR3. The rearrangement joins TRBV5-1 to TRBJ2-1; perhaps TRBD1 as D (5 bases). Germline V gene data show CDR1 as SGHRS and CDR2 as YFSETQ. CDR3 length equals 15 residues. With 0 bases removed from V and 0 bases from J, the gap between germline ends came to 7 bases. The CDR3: CASSLDRSSYNEQFF. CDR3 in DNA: TGCGCCAGCAGCTTGGACAGGAGCTCCTACAATGAGCAGTTCTTC.